Described below is a single TCR beta chain sequence and its context. Its antigen is unknown. This sample was included in a study of identical twins. Findings and caveats of the study: Fewer insertions marked abundant cord blood beta clonotypes; young adult naive trended weakly, memory not at all.

V was clipped by 7 bases and J by 7 bases; unmatched bases: 7. This CDR3 comprises 13 residues. TCRdb re-derived calls from the 5' RACE reads in MiXCR, one entry per CDR3 protein. The repertoire holds approximately 240,000 distinct CDR3 sequences, over 12% seen once, with 8.8% in the top ten. The V and J genes are TRBV12-3 or TRBV12-4 and TRBJ1-2; 9 nucleotides agree with TRBD1. Sequencing input: memory (CD45RO+) T cells sorted from blood. The TCR originated in a woman in her late teens or twenties in good health. CDR3 nucleotides: TGTGCCAGCACCAAGGACAGGGGAGGTGGCTACACCTTC. Translated: CASTKDRGGGYTF.